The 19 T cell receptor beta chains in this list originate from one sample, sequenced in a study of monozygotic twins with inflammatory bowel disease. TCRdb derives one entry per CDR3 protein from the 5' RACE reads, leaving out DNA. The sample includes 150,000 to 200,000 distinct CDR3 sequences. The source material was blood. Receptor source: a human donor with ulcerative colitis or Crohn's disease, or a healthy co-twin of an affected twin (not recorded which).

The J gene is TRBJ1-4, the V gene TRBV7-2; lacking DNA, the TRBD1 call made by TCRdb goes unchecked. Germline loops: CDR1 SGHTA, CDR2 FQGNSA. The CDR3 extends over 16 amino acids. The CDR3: CASSLRAGKGNEKLFF.

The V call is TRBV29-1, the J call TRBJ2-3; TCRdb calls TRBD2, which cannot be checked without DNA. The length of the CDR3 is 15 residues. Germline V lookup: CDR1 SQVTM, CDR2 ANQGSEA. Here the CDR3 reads CSVEGRGGSTDTQYF.

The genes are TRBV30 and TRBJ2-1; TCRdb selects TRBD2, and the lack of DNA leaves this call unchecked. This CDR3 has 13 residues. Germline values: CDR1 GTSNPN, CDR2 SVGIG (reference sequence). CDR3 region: CATSSSGNNEQFF.

The chain's CDR3 is CASSLAGGHQPQHF. This chain joins TRBV12-3 or TRBV12-4 and TRBJ1-5; TCRdb designates TRBD1, a call that cannot be tested without DNA. The CDR3 consists of 14 residues.

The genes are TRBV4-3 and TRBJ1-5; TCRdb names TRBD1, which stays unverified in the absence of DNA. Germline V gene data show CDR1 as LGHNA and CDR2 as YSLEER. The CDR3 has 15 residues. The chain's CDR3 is CASSISGGAGQPQHF.

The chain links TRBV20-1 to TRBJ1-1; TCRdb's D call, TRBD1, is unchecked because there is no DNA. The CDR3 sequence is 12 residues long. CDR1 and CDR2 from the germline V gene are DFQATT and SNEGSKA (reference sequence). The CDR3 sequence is CSASQGNTEAFF.

CDR3 amino acids: CASSLPLRERGGADTQYF. V and J are TRBV11-1 and TRBJ2-3; TCRdb picks TRBD2, but there is no DNA to check that call. The CDR3 has 18 amino acids. The germline gives CDR1 SGHAT, CDR2 FQDESV (reference sequence).

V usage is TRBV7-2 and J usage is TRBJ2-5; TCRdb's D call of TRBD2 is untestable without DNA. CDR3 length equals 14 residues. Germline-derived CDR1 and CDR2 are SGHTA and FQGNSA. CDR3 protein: CASSARQFQETQYF.

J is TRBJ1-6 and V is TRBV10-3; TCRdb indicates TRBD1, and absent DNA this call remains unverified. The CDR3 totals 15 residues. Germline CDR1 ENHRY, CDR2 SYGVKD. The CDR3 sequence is CAISAWDRDNSPLHF.

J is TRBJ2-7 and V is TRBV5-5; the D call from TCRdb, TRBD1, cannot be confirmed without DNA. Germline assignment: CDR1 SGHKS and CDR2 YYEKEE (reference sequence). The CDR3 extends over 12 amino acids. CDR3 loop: CASSQQDYEQYF.

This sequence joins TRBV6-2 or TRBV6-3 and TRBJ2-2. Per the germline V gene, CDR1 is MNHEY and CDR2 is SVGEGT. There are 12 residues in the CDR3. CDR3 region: CATTVNTGELFF.

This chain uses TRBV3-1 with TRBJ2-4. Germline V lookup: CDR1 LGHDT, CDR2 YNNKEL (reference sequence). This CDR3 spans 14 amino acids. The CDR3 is CASTNSRAKNIQYF.

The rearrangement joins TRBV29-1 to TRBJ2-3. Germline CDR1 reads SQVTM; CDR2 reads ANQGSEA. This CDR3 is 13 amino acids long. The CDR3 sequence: CSVDFTPRDTQYF.

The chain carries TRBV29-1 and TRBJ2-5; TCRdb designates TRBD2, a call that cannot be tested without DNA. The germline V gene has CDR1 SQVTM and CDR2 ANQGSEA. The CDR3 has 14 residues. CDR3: CSAGNLRAQETQYF.

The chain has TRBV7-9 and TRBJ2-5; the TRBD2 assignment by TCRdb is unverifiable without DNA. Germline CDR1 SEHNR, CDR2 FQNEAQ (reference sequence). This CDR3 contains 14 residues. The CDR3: CASSSEGVQETQYF.

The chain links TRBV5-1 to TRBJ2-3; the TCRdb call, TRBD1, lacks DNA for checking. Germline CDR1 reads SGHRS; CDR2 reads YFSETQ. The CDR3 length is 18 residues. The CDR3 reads CASSPPDRGSLHTDTQYF.

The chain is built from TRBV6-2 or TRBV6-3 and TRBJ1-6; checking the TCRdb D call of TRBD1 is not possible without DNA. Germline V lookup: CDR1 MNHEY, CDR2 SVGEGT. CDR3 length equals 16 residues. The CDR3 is CASSYSNRVKNSPLHF.

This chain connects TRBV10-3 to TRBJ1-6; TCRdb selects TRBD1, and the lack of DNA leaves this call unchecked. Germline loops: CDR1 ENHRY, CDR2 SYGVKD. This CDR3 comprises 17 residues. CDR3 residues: CAISESTGGGTNSPLHF.

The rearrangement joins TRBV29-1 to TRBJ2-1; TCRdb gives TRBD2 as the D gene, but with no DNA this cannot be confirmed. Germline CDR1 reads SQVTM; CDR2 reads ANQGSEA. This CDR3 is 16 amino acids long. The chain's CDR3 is CSVEASGSSYYNEQFF.